One sample yielded the 28 T cell receptor beta chains listed below, sequenced in a study of T cells in Graves' hyperthyroidism and ophthalmopathy. Amplification of TCR beta CDR3 regions used RNA as the template. RT-PCR in the first round (using the HTBI primer set) targeted the TCR CDR3. MiXCR, run by TCRdb on the multiplex PCR reads, gives a single entry per CDR3 protein. The sample consists of about 360,000 distinct CDR3 sequences, 15% to 18% of them appearing once. The sample was blood. The receptors derive from a woman in her late teens or twenties with Graves' hyperthyroidism that later progressed to Graves' ophthalmopathy.

In this sample, this clonotype turned up once. This chain links TRBV20-1 with TRBJ1-6; no reliable D call. The CDR3 sequence is 11 residues long. V was cut by 3 bases and J by 9 bases, with 6 bases left in between. Germline V CDR1 and CDR2: DFQATT, SNEGSKA (reference sequence). The CDR3, as DNA: TGCAGTGCTAGGGAGGGTTCACCCCTCCACTTT. Encoded protein: CSAREGSPLHF.

A remark on this clonotype: A much larger clone differs from this one at a single base, so this may be a read error. The rearrangement joins TRBV12-3 or TRBV12-4 to TRBJ2-1, with D unresolved. This CDR3 is 14 amino acids long. The CDR3: CAGSLGPRNHEQFF. The CDR3 bases are TGTGCCGGCAGTTTAGGGCCCAGGAACCATGAGCAGTTCTTC.

This clonotype was found many times. The chain combines TRBV28 with TRBJ1-2, with D maybe TRBD1 (6 bases). The CDR3 has 13 residues. Germline lookup yields CDR1 MDHEN and CDR2 SYDVKM. The V and J ends lost 6 bases and 5 bases respectively, with 13 bases between them. The CDR3 DNA reads as TGTGCCAGCAGCGCCACGCAGGGGTATGGCTACACCTTC. It specifies CASSATQGYGYTF.

This clonotype was observed many times. The chain combines TRBV27 with TRBJ1-1, with D unresolved. V was clipped by 6 bases and J by 3 bases, with 14 bases between them. This CDR3 region has 14 residues. The germline gives CDR1 MNHEY, CDR2 SMNVEV (reference sequence). The CDR3: CASRPEGRYTEAFF. The CDR3 DNA reads TGTGCCAGCAGACCGGAGGGTAGGTACACTGAAGCTTTCTTT.

The chain employs TRBV6-1 and TRBJ2-7, with D maybe TRBD2 (6 bases). The CDR3 covers 15 residues. V shed 3 bases and J shed 3 bases, with 15 bases lying between them. The germline CDR1 and CDR2 sequences are MNHNS and SASEGT. This CDR3 is CASSEYLAIGYEQYF. The CDR3, as DNA: TGTGCCAGCAGTGAGTACCTAGCGATCGGCTACGAGCAGTACTTC.

This clonotype was found a few times. V usage is TRBV6-6 and J usage is TRBJ1-1; maybe TRBD1 (5 bases). Germline CDR1 is MNHNY and CDR2 is SVGAGI (reference sequence). This CDR3 has 14 amino acids. Trimming cost V 1 base and J 8 bases, with 14 bases left between them. The CDR3 DNA reads as TGTGCCAGCAGTTACTTAAGGAGTGACAGAGAAGCTTTCTTT. This gives the protein CASSYLRSDREAFF.

This clonotype was counted only a few times. CDR3 bases: TGCAGCGTTGATGGGGTGGGGTACGAGCAGTACTTC. As protein: CSVDGVGYEQYF. The rearrangement links TRBV29-1 to TRBJ2-7, with D unresolved. The CDR3 extends over 12 amino acids. Germline V gene lookup returns CDR1 SQVTM and CDR2 ANQGSEA. V was clipped by 3 bases and J by 4 bases, with 10 bases between them.

This clonotype was detected ten times or more. The V and J genes are TRBV6-1 and TRBJ1-2; the match to TRBD1 covers 8 bases. Germline V gene sequence: CDR1 MNHNS, CDR2 SASEGT. Trimming cost V 5 bases and J 1 base; bases outside gene matches: 3. The CDR3 is made up of 14 amino acids. CDR3 nucleotides: TGTGCCAGCAGTTGGACAGGGAATAACTATGGCTACACCTTC. The encoded protein is CASSWTGNNYGYTF.

This clonotype was seen ten or more times. This chain joins TRBV27 and TRBJ2-5; 7 bases match TRBD1. The CDR3 is made up of 14 amino acids. In germline, CDR1 is MNHEY, CDR2 SMNVEV (reference sequence). V lost 5 bases, J lost 2 bases, and 5 bases stayed unmatched. The CDR3 DNA is TGTGCCAGCAGTCCCCGGACAGGACAAGAGACCCAGTACTTC. The encoded protein is CASSPRTGQETQYF.

This clonotype was observed at least ten times. The V and J genes are TRBV12-3 or TRBV12-4 and TRBJ2-7; 8 bases map to TRBD2. V lost 2 bases to trimming and J lost 3 bases; unmatched junction nucleotides: 3. The CDR3 covers 14 residues. This CDR3 is CASSLKAGDYEQYF. The CDR3, as DNA: TGTGCCAGCAGTTTAAAAGCGGGAGACTACGAGCAGTACTTC.

The table lists this clonotype with many counts. The CDR3 DNA follows: TGTGCCAGCAGCTTAGGGGGGGAAAATGAGCAGTTCTTC. Amino acid sequence: CASSLGGENEQFF. The chain couples TRBV7-3 to TRBJ2-1; TRBD2 aligns across 7 bases. CDR1 is SGHTA and CDR2 is FQGTGA in the germline V gene. This CDR3 has 13 amino acids. Trimming removed 2 bases from V and 7 bases from J; junction bases left unmatched: 2.

This clonotype was found many times. The chain has TRBV7-2 and TRBJ1-5; unclear D gene. The CDR3 consists of 16 residues. V lost 2 bases to trimming and J lost 0 bases, with 11 bases between them. Germline CDR1 SGHTA, CDR2 FQGNSA. The CDR3 DNA is TGTGCCAGCAGCTTATGGGCAGACCCTAGCAATCAGCCCCAGCATTTT. Protein: CASSLWADPSNQPQHF.

This chain uses TRBV3-1 with TRBJ2-3; 8 bases fit TRBD1. The CDR3 is 15 residues long. Germline trimming cut 2 bases from V and 5 bases from J; bases unmatched to any gene: 6. Germline CDR1 reads LGHDT; CDR2 reads YNNKEL (reference sequence). The CDR3 nucleotides read TGTGCCAGCAGCCAATTCAGGGGGCCGGGAGATACGCAGTATTTT. Its translation: CASSQFRGPGDTQYF.

This sequence joins TRBV13 and TRBJ1-1; TRBD1 matches at 7 bases. Germline CDR1 and CDR2: PRHDT and FYEKMQ (reference sequence). The ends lost 5 bases at V and 7 bases at J; junction bases unmatched: 10. The CDR3 is 14 residues long. The DNA of the CDR3 is TGTGCCAGCAGCCCTGACGAGGACAGGTTTGAAGCTTTCTTT. It codes for CASSPDEDRFEAFF.

This clonotype was counted ten times or more. J is TRBJ2-1 and V is TRBV7-9; no clear D. The CDR3 totals 15 residues. CDR1 is SEHNR and CDR2 is FQNEAQ in the germline V gene (reference sequence). The V end was cut by 3 bases, the J end by 0 bases, with 9 bases between. The CDR3 region has the DNA TGTGCCAGCAGCTTTCATGCAGACTCCTACAATGAGCAGTTCTTC. It is translated as CASSFHADSYNEQFF.

With regard to this clonotype: Possible read error: a much larger clone is one base away. The chain is built from TRBV6-1 and TRBJ1-1; D possibly corresponds to TRBD1 (6 bases). Trimming took 1 base from V and 7 from J, leaving 16 bases between them. The CDR3 has 15 amino acids. In germline, CDR1 is MNHNS, CDR2 SASEGT. As DNA, the CDR3 is TGTGCCAGCAGTGAAGGCCCCTACAAAGGGGGTGAAGCTTTCTTT. Protein: CASSEGPYKGGEAFF.

This clonotype has ten or more counts. The rearrangement uses TRBV2 and TRBJ2-7; D is unclear. CDR3 length equals 15 residues. Trimming removed 5 bases from V and 0 bases from J, with 14 bases in between. From germline, CDR1 is SNHLY and CDR2 FYNNEI. CDR3 residues: CASSRAIGSSYEQYF. Here the CDR3 DNA reads TGTGCCAGCAGTCGGGCGATAGGTAGCTCCTACGAGCAGTACTTC.

The V and J genes are TRBV3-1 and TRBJ2-5; D is unclear. CDR3 length: 13 residues. Trimming took 1 base from V and 5 from J, leaving 8 bases between them. Germline V CDR1 and CDR2: LGHDT, YNNKEL (reference sequence). The CDR3 DNA reads TGTGCCAGCAGCCAAGCAGATAGGGAGACCCAGTACTTC. It encodes CASSQADRETQYF.

This clonotype was seen ten or more times. The chain links TRBV2 to TRBJ2-3; 7 positions match TRBD1. The V gene's germline CDR1 is SNHLY and CDR2 FYNNEI. V shed 3 bases and J 1 base; nucleotides not matched to a gene: 7. CDR3 length: 16 residues. The CDR3 DNA reads TGTGCCAGCAGTGACCCCCGGGACAGAGGCACAGATACGCAGTATTTT. Amino acid sequence: CASSDPRDRGTDTQYF.

This clonotype has a single count. The chain is built from TRBV6-2 or TRBV6-3 and TRBJ2-7; 7 bases agree with TRBD2. The V gene end was trimmed by 8 bases and the J gene end by 2 bases; junction bases not matched to a gene: 9. There are 14 residues in the CDR3. The V gene's germline CDR1 is MNHEY and CDR2 SVGEGT. The DNA for the CDR3 is TGTGCCAGCCAAATAGCGGGCTCAACCTACGAGCAGTACTTC. This sequence encodes CASQIAGSTYEQYF.

This clonotype was seen repeatedly, ten times or more. The chain is built from TRBV20-1 and TRBJ2-7, with unresolved D. V lost 3 bases, J lost 2 bases, and 8 bases lay in between. Germline loops: CDR1 DFQATT, CDR2 SNEGSKA (reference sequence). This CDR3 has 12 residues. The DNA for the CDR3 is TGCAGTGCTAGCCACGAGGCCTACGAGCAGTACTTC. It translates to CSASHEAYEQYF.

The chain carries TRBV5-1 and TRBJ2-7, with D perhaps TRBD1 (6 bases). Germline V CDR1 and CDR2: SGHRS, YFSETQ. The CDR3 contains 15 residues. V lost 4 bases to trimming and J lost 0 bases, with 14 bases between them. The CDR3 region has the DNA TGCGCCAGCAGCCCCTCCCCGGACAGCTCCTACGAGCAGTACTTC. Amino acid sequence: CASSPSPDSSYEQYF.

Note on this clonotype: Given a much more abundant clone one base away, this may be a read error. The V call is TRBV20-1, the J call TRBJ2-7; a possible D gene is TRBD2 (5 bases). The closer fit of TRBJ2-1 to the DNA end suggests the J call may be wrong. The germline V gene has CDR1 DFQATT and CDR2 SNEGSKA (reference sequence). This CDR3 is 11 amino acids long. Here the CDR3 DNA reads TGCGGAGGCCGACACATTTACGAGCAGTTCTTC. Translating gives CGGRHIYEQFF.

At least ten counts were recorded for this clonotype. The genes are TRBV6-1 and TRBJ2-3; a weak D match, TRBD1 (7 bases). The V end was cut by 5 bases, the J end by 4 bases, with 19 bases between. Germline CDR1 and CDR2: MNHNS and SASEGT. The CDR3 has 16 residues. CDR3 residues: CASSLSQGGRPDTQYF. Written as DNA, the CDR3 is TGTGCCAGCAGTTTATCGCAGGGGGGCAGGCCAGATACGCAGTATTTT.

This clonotype was observed many times. The rearrangement uses TRBV12-3 or TRBV12-4 and TRBJ2-7; 8 bases map to TRBD2. The CDR3 is 15 residues long. The J segment lost 1 base and the V segment lost 5 bases, leaving 7 bases of the junction unmatched. The CDR3 DNA follows: TGTGCCAGCAGTGGGAGCGGGAGAGTGTCCTACGAGCAGTACTTC. Translating gives CASSGSGRVSYEQYF.

A remark on this clonotype: A clone one base away is much larger, so this may be a read error. The chain links TRBV7-2 to TRBJ1-1, with D tentatively TRBD1 (6 bases). CDR1 is SGHTA and CDR2 is FQGNSA in the germline V gene. The CDR3 spans 16 residues. CDR3 sequence reads: CASSLWGGARNTETFF. In DNA form, the CDR3 reads TGTGCCAGCAGCTTATGGGGGGGGGCGAGGAACACTGAAACTTTCTTT.

This clonotype was counted at least ten times. The J gene is TRBJ2-4, the V gene TRBV2; TRBD2 agrees at 8 bases. CDR1 is SNHLY and CDR2 is FYNNEI in the germline V gene. V lost 4 bases to trimming and J lost 8 bases; unmatched junction nucleotides: 4. The CDR3 has 13 residues. In DNA form, the CDR3 reads TGTGCCAGCAGTGGCGGGACTAGAGACATTCAGTACTTC. Translated: CASSGGTRDIQYF. Drawing the rest from reference TRBV2 and TRBJ2-4, the complete variable domain is EPEVTQTPSHQVTQMGQEVILRCVPISNHLYFYWYRQILGQKVEFLVSFYNNEISEKSEIFDDQFSVERPDGSNFTLKIRSTKLEDSAMYFCASSGGTRDIQYFGAGTRLSVL.

On this clonotype: A much bigger clone sits one base away, suggesting this may be a read error. The genes are TRBV2 and TRBJ2-3, with 7 bases aligning to TRBD1. The CDR3 runs to 14 residues. J gave up 6 bases and V 5 bases, and 8 bases lay outside the gene matches. Per the germline V gene, CDR1 is SNHLY and CDR2 is FYNNEI. DNA of the CDR3: TGTGCCAGCAGTTCCGGGACAGCTCGTGATACGCAGTATTTT. Its translation: CASSSGTARDTQYF.